Presented here are 26 T cell receptor beta chains from one specimen sequenced in a study of cytomegalovirus exposure and HLA in healthy donors (dated 2017 in TCRdb). The receptor library was made with the immunoSEQ multiplex PCR assay. The multiplex PCR relied on a mix of 60 forward primers for TCR Vbeta segments and 13 reverse primers for TCR Jbeta segments. TCRdb holds this immuneACCESS table with in-frame rearrangements only. Some clones are missing; in checked studies, unresolved V genes explain under half, and the rest has no known cause. A total of about 200,000 clones appear in this sample, under 85% of them only once. 1.5% to 2% of the sample is taken by the ten largest. The sequenced material came from PBMCs. Receptor source: a man in his forties or fifties in good health and CMV-seronegative.

The sample holds a few counts of this clone. The CDR3, as DNA: TGTGCCAGCAGCGTCCAGCCCATCGGGACAGAACCTCAGCCCCAGCATTTT. Amino acid sequence: CASSVQPIGTEPQPQHF. V usage is TRBV21-1 and J usage is TRBJ1-5; the DNA was not compared with TRBD1, the D call given in the table. TRBV21-1 is a pseudogene locus. CDR3 length: 17 residues.

This chain links TRBV7-3 with TRBJ2-1; D may be TRBD2 (6 bases). The length of the CDR3 is 16 residues. From germline, CDR1 is SGHTA and CDR2 FQGTGA. The V end was cut by 4 bases, the J end by 0 bases, with 13 bases between. Here the CDR3 reads CASSSLSGRSYNEQFF. Here the CDR3 DNA reads TGTGCCAGCAGCTCCCTTAGCGGACGCTCCTACAATGAGCAGTTCTTC.

The CDR3 nucleotides read TGTGCCAGCAGGACCAGGTCGAACACTGAAGCTTTCTTT. This translates into CASRTRSNTEAFF. This chain links TRBV6-1 with TRBJ1-1; unclear D gene. Per the germline V gene, CDR1 is MNHNS and CDR2 is SASEGT. Trimming removed 6 bases from V and 1 base from J, with 9 bases in between. The CDR3 has 13 amino acids.

This chain connects TRBV28 to TRBJ1-2; a weak D match, TRBD1 (5 bases). The V gene lost 7 bases and the J gene lost 3 bases, with 15 bases spanning the gap. This CDR3 has 14 residues. In germline, CDR1 is MDHEN, CDR2 SYDVKM. The CDR3 DNA sequence: TGTGCCAGCACCCTTCCAGGGTCCTACTATGGCTACACCTTC. This codes for CASTLPGSYYGYTF.

The chain employs TRBV18 and TRBJ2-7; D might be TRBD1 (6 bases). The CDR3 runs to 15 residues. Germline CDR1 and CDR2: KGHSH and LQKENI. Trimming pared 3 bases from V and 1 base from J, leaving 13 bases between. In DNA, the CDR3 is TGTGCCAGCTCACCGGTAGGACAGCGGTCCTACGAGCAGTACTTC. It translates to CASSPVGQRSYEQYF.

The rearrangement uses TRBV28 and TRBJ2-2; 12 bases are shared with TRBD1. Trimming cost V 2 bases and J 4 bases; bases outside gene matches: 2. The CDR3 extends over 16 amino acids. Germline V gives CDR1 MDHEN, CDR2 SYDVKM. Here the CDR3 DNA reads TGTGCCAGCAGTTTAGGGACAGGGGGCTTCACCGGGGAGCTGTTTTTT. Its protein product is CASSLGTGGFTGELFF.

This clone has more than one count but fewer than ten. The chain links TRBV9 to TRBJ2-1; TRBD2 agrees at 7 bases. Trimming cost V 3 bases and J 8 bases; bases outside gene matches: 14. The CDR3 is 16 residues long. The V gene's germline CDR1 is SGDLS and CDR2 YYNGEE. The CDR3 region is CASSAYSGGSSDEQFF. The CDR3 DNA reads TGTGCCAGCAGCGCGTACTCTGGCGGGAGTTCCGATGAGCAGTTCTTC.

V and J are TRBV7-9 and TRBJ2-2, with D unclear. The CDR3 loop spans 15 amino acids. Deletions cut 1 base from V and 0 bases from J, with 6 bases between. CDR1 and CDR2 from the germline V gene are SEHNR and FQNEAQ (reference sequence). The CDR3 here is CASSLVQANTGELFF. The CDR3 bases are TGTGCCAGCAGCTTAGTCCAGGCGAACACCGGGGAGCTGTTTTTT.

The genes are TRBV6-5 and TRBJ1-3; D remains unclear. Germline loops: CDR1 MNHEY, CDR2 SVGAGI. The CDR3 totals 15 residues. Trimming cost V 5 bases and J 0 bases, with 11 bases left between them. The CDR3 coding sequence is TGTGCCAGCAGTGCTCTCAGAAGCTCTGGAAACACCATATATTTT. Its translation: CASSALRSSGNTIYF.

The J gene is TRBJ1-2, the V gene TRBV10-2; D not certain. The CDR3 totals 13 residues. Looked up from germline, CDR1 is WSHSY and CDR2 is SAAADI. Trimming left V 3 bases short and J 2 bases short, with 7 bases between. CDR3 protein: CASSDRENYGYTF. In nucleotides, the CDR3 is TGCGCCAGCAGTGATCGGGAAAACTATGGCTACACCTTC.

This clone was found a few times. The chain combines TRBV28 with TRBJ1-1, with D perhaps matching TRBD1 (5 bases). The germline V and J ends were trimmed by 6 bases and 5 bases, with 10 bases remaining between them. Germline CDR1 is MDHEN and CDR2 is SYDVKM. CDR3 size: 12 residues. This CDR3 reads CASSVGGTEAFF. CDR3 DNA sequence: TGTGCCAGCAGCGTTGGGGGGACTGAAGCTTTCTTT.

The chain recombines TRBV7-3 with TRBJ1-1; 7 nucleotides agree with TRBD1. From germline, CDR1 is SGHTA and CDR2 FQGTGA. V lost 4 bases to trimming and J lost 4 bases; unmatched junction nucleotides: 6. This CDR3 has 14 amino acids. CDR3 in DNA: TGTGCCAGCAGCTCAATGACAGGGAGCACTGAAGCTTTCTTT. This sequence encodes CASSSMTGSTEAFF.

This rearrangement joins TRBV28 to TRBJ2-1; tentatively, D is TRBD2 (6 bases). The V end was cut by 7 bases, the J end by 3 bases, with 16 bases between. Per germline, CDR1 MDHEN and CDR2 SYDVKM. This CDR3 has 15 residues. The CDR3 reads CASTATGTLYNEQFF. CDR3 bases: TGTGCCAGCACCGCGACCGGGACTCTCTACAATGAGCAGTTCTTC.

The V and J genes are TRBV28 and TRBJ1-2; 8 nucleotides align to TRBD1. After removal of 2 bases from V and 5 bases from J, the junction contained 4 bases not matched to a gene. CDR3 size: 14 residues. Germline V lookup: CDR1 MDHEN, CDR2 SYDVKM. Written as DNA, the CDR3 is TGTGCCAGCAGTTTAAGTGGGACAGGATATGGCTACACCTTC. It yields the protein CASSLSGTGYGYTF.

The rearrangement uses TRBV7-3 and TRBJ1-1; D possibly corresponds to TRBD1 (6 bases). V lost 5 bases and J lost 5, with 18 bases in between. The CDR3 is made up of 15 amino acids. Germline V gene lookup returns CDR1 SGHTA and CDR2 FQGTGA. The CDR3 spells CASSQGGGRETEAFF. In DNA, the CDR3 is TGTGCCAGCAGCCAAGGGGGGGGCAGGGAGACTGAAGCTTTCTTT. The full variable domain, rest sourced from reference TRBV7-3 and TRBJ1-1, is GAGVSQTPSNKVTEKGKYVELRCDPISGHTALYWYRQSLGQGPEFLIYFQGTGAADDSGLPNDRFFAVRPEGSVSTLKIQRTERGDSAVYLCASSQGGGRETEAFFGQGTRLTVV.

CDR3 DNA sequence: TGTGCCAGCAGTTTGGTAAGCGGGAGTCCTACCGGGGAGCTGTTTTTT. This codes for CASSLVSGSPTGELFF. The chain uses TRBV27 and TRBJ2-2, with TRBD2 matching 8 bases. Trimming cost V 3 bases and J 5 bases; bases outside gene matches: 8. The CDR3 totals 16 residues. Germline V gene sequence: CDR1 MNHEY, CDR2 SMNVEV (reference sequence).

This chain connects TRBV5-1 to TRBJ2-7; TRBD1 matches 8 bases. V shed 4 bases and J 5 bases; nucleotides not matched to a gene: 11. The germline CDR1 and CDR2 sequences are SGHRS and YFSETQ. The CDR3 consists of 15 residues. The DNA of the CDR3 is TGCGCCAGCAGCGCCGCCCGGGACAGGCCCAACGAGCAGTACTTC. It yields the protein CASSAARDRPNEQYF.

The V and J genes are TRBV27 and TRBJ2-5; D is possibly TRBD1 (5 bases). CDR3 length equals 14 residues. Germline values: CDR1 MNHEY, CDR2 SMNVEV (reference sequence). Trimming shortened V by 3 bases and J by 4 bases, and 12 bases separated the two germline ends. The CDR3 is CASSFQGARETQYF. CDR3 sequence (DNA): TGTGCCAGCAGTTTTCAAGGGGCCAGAGAGACCCAGTACTTC.

The chain carries TRBV6-5 and TRBJ2-2, with 8 nucleotides matching TRBD2. This CDR3 spans 14 amino acids. Germline CDR1 and CDR2: MNHEY and SVGAGI. The ends lost 4 bases at V and 6 bases at J; junction bases unmatched: 4. The DNA of the CDR3 is TGTGCCAGCAGTTCGGGACTAGGGGCCGGGGAGCTGTTTTTT. This translates into CASSSGLGAGELFF.

The rearrangement links TRBV11-2 to TRBJ2-1, with D unclear. The CDR3 extends over 13 amino acids. The germline V and J ends were trimmed by 5 bases and 6 bases, with 11 bases remaining between them. From germline, CDR1 is SGHAT and CDR2 FQNNGV. In nucleotides, the CDR3 is TGTGCCAGCAGCCCCTCTCTTAGCAATGAGCAGTTCTTC. Amino acids: CASSPSLSNEQFF.

The chain recombines TRBV7-9 with TRBJ2-3, with D possibly matching TRBD2 (5 bases). This CDR3 comprises 13 residues. Looked up from germline, CDR1 is SEHNR and CDR2 is FQNEAQ (reference sequence). With 5 bases removed from V and 3 bases from J, the gap between germline ends came to 9 bases. The CDR3 protein is CASSEGATDTQYF. The CDR3 nucleotides are TGTGCCAGCAGCGAGGGAGCGACAGATACGCAGTATTTT. Drawing the rest from reference TRBV7-9 and TRBJ2-3, the complete variable domain is DTGVSQNPRHKITKRGQNVTFRCDPISEHNRLYWYRQTLGQGPEFLTYFQNEAQLEKSRLLSDRFSAERPKGSFSTLEIQRTEQGDSAMYLCASSEGATDTQYFGPGTRLTVL.

The genes are TRBV7-2 and TRBJ2-3; 16 bases map to TRBD2. This CDR3 is built from 17 residues. CDR1 SGHTA and CDR2 FQGNSA come from the germline V gene. Trimming at V came to 5 bases and at J to 6 bases, leaving 8 bases not matched to a gene. CDR3 in amino acids: CASSPPGLAGGTDTQYF. The CDR3 bases are TGTGCCAGCAGCCCTCCGGGACTAGCGGGAGGGACCGATACGCAGTATTTT.

V gene TRBV10-3 combines with J gene TRBJ1-3, with a weak D call TRBD1 (5 bases). V dropped 10 bases and J dropped 8 bases, with 18 bases sitting between them. Germline values: CDR1 ENHRY, CDR2 SYGVKD. This CDR3 comprises 13 residues. The CDR3 bases are TGTGCCACTCAGGGAGGGTCCTCAGACACCATATATTTT. Protein product: CATQGGSSDTIYF.

V usage is TRBV18 and J usage is TRBJ1-1; D may be TRBD1 (5 bases). The CDR3 has 15 residues. Germline loops: CDR1 KGHSH, CDR2 LQKENI. V dropped 0 bases and J dropped 1 base, with 9 bases sitting between them. CDR3 loop: CASSPPGGRNTEAFF. The CDR3 nucleotides are TGTGCCAGCTCACCACCGGGGGGGAGGAACACTGAAGCTTTCTTT.

Comment on this clone: One end of the junction is discordant with germline, which a read error may explain. This chain uses TRBV2 with TRBJ2-7; 7 bases agree with TRBD2. There are 11 residues in the CDR3. CDR1 and CDR2 from the germline V gene are SNHLY and FYNNEI. The CDR3 DNA reads TGTGCCAGCAGTAACCGGGGGGAGCAGTGCTTC. It encodes CASSNRGEQCF.

The V and J genes are TRBV6-1 and TRBJ2-7; 10 bases map to TRBD1. This CDR3 has 17 residues. Germline assignment: CDR1 MNHNS and CDR2 SASEGT. With V trimmed by 2 bases and J by 0 bases, 7 bases remained unmatched. As DNA, the CDR3 is TGTGCCAGCAGTGAAATCCTGGGACAGGGGAGCTCCTACGAGCAGTACTTC. Encoded protein: CASSEILGQGSSYEQYF.